This record covers a single T cell receptor (beta chain). The antigen remains unidentified. This record belongs to a study of lymphopenia after photon versus proton radiotherapy. Study findings and constraints: In patients who died, overall survival fell as post-nadir TCR diversity dropped more.

The method was immunoSEQ multiplex PCR; TCRdb's version includes in-frame clones alone and lacks a portion of them. The sample lists roughly 18,000 clones, roughly 90% occurring once. The V and J ends lost 3 bases and 1 base respectively, with 9 bases between them. Germline CDR1 reads GTSNPN; CDR2 reads SVGIG (reference sequence). There are 13 residues in the CDR3. The chain has TRBV30 and TRBJ1-1; maybe TRBD1 (6 bases). The sequence was obtained from a woman aged 40 to 49 with cholangiocarcinoma. The sample here was peripheral blood, taken from a patient treated with photon-based radiotherapy. The CDR3 DNA follows: TGTGCCTGGAGAGGGGGACAGAACACTGAAGCTTTCTTT. Amino acid sequence: CAWRGGQNTEAFF.